The next 23 T cell receptor beta chains were all read from a single sample in a study of shared clonotypes between healthy human individuals. TCRdb's table, derived via immunoSEQ multiplex PCR, lists solely in-frame clones and lacks some. The sample has 1.5 million to 2.5 million clones; approximately 95% are singletons. It was CD45RO-negative cells, positively selected for CCR7, that made up naive CD8 cells, with terminally differentiated effector memory CD45RA+ cells excluded. The sequenced sample was naive CD8+ T cells sorted from blood. The receptors derive from a man younger than 35 in good health.

The genes are TRBV7-8 and TRBJ1-5; a possible D gene is TRBD1 (5 bases). CDR3 length: 11 amino acids. V dropped 8 bases and J dropped 5 bases, with 7 bases sitting between them. The germline V gene encodes CDR1 SGHVS and CDR2 FQNEAQ. CDR3 nucleotide sequence: TGTGCCAGCGGGGACCATCAGCCCCAGCATTTT. Translated, it gives CASGDHQPQHF.

The rearrangement links TRBV15 to TRBJ2-1; D is unresolved. CDR1 and CDR2 (germline): LNHNV, YYDKDF (reference sequence). The germline V and J ends were trimmed by 0 bases and 7 bases, with 7 bases remaining between them. This CDR3 is 13 amino acids long. The DNA of the CDR3 is TGTGCCACCAGCAGAGATCACGGGAATGAGCAGTTCTTC. This sequence encodes CATSRDHGNEQFF.

This chain links TRBV2 with TRBJ2-7, with 8 nucleotides matching TRBD2. CDR3 length equals 14 residues. Germline CDR1 SNHLY, CDR2 FYNNEI. V shed 8 bases, J shed 2 bases, and the junction held 8 bases outside the gene matches. CDR3 DNA: TGTGCCAGCGGCCCAGCGGGAGAGCCCTACGAGCAGTACTTC. This translates into CASGPAGEPYEQYF.

The V call is TRBV11-2, the J call TRBJ2-5, with D perhaps matching TRBD1 (8 bases). Germline CDR1 and CDR2: SGHAT and FQNNGV. The CDR3 length is 15 residues. V lost 0 bases and J lost 5, with 13 bases in between. The CDR3 DNA is TGTGCCAGCAGCTTAGACGACAGGGGAGGGGAGACCCAGTACTTC. Protein product: CASSLDDRGGETQYF.

This clone has only a few counts. A single base separates this from a much larger clone, so it may be a read error. The chain joins TRBV5-8 to TRBJ2-7; D is unresolved. Germline V CDR1 and CDR2: SGHTS, YDEGEE. V lost 0 bases and J lost 3, with 1 base in between. CDR3 length: 11 amino acids. The CDR3 nucleotides read TGTGCCAGCAGCTTGGACTACGAGCAGTACTTC. Translation gives CASSLDYEQYF.

The genes are TRBV6-1 and TRBJ2-5; tentatively, D is TRBD1 (5 bases). Germline assignment: CDR1 MNHNS and CDR2 SASEGT. CDR3 size: 15 residues. Deletions cut 4 bases from V and 8 bases from J, with 20 bases between. In DNA form, the CDR3 reads TGTGCCAGCAGTGCGCCAGGACACCTCCCCAGAACCCAGTACTTC. This sequence encodes CASSAPGHLPRTQYF.

The chain combines TRBV4-3 with TRBJ2-1; TRBD2 matches 11 bases. Per germline, CDR1 LGHNA and CDR2 YSLEER. This CDR3 is built from 16 residues. V lost 5 bases, J lost 5 bases, and 8 bases stayed unmatched. The CDR3 DNA is TGCGCCAGCAGCGAATCTAGCGGGAGGACAAACAATGAGCAGTTCTTC. The encoded protein is CASSESSGRTNNEQFF.

This sequence joins TRBV9 and TRBJ2-7, with 8 bases lining up with TRBD2. CDR3 length equals 16 residues. V lost 3 bases and J lost 0; bases outside the gene matches: 8. Germline V CDR1 and CDR2: SGDLS, YYNGEE. The CDR3 loop reads CASSASISGNSYEQYF. In DNA, the CDR3 is TGTGCCAGCAGCGCGTCCATTAGCGGGAACTCCTACGAGCAGTACTTC.

Comments on this clone: Other DNA sequences in the same sample also yield this CDR3. The chain has TRBV6-1 and TRBJ2-7; the match to TRBD1 covers 9 bases. Germline lookup yields CDR1 MNHNS and CDR2 SASEGT. This CDR3 region has 14 residues. The trim removed 6 bases at V and 3 bases at J, leaving 6 bases unmatched. The CDR3 protein is CASRETGGGYEQYF. CDR3 coding DNA: TGTGCCAGCAGAGAAACAGGGGGCGGCTACGAGCAGTACTTC.

This sequence joins TRBV4-3 and TRBJ2-3; 13 bases are a match to TRBD2. The CDR3 is made up of 18 amino acids. CDR1 is LGHNA and CDR2 is YSLEER in the germline V gene. J was trimmed by 2 bases and V by 3 bases; bases with no gene match: 8. The CDR3 spells CASSHGTSGTQNTDTQYF. CDR3 nucleotides: TGCGCCAGCAGCCATGGGACTAGCGGGACTCAAAACACAGATACGCAGTATTTT.

This clone has only one observation. This chain links TRBV5-1 with TRBJ1-4, with 7 bases matching TRBD1. Germline V gene lookup returns CDR1 SGHRS and CDR2 YFSETQ. V dropped 2 bases and J dropped 5; count of bases not matched to a gene: 18. The CDR3 is made up of 19 amino acids. CDR3 sequence: CASSFKETGLLAENEKLFF. The CDR3 DNA reads as TGCGCCAGCAGCTTTAAGGAGACAGGGTTGTTGGCAGAGAATGAAAAACTGTTTTTT.

V is TRBV5-8 and J is TRBJ2-3, with 8 bases fitting TRBD1. Germline-derived CDR1 and CDR2 are SGHTS and YDEGEE. J gave up 2 bases and V 2 bases, and 4 bases lay outside the gene matches. The CDR3 loop spans 15 amino acids. In nucleotides, the CDR3 is TGTGCCAGCAGCTTAGGGACAGGATTCACAGATACGCAGTATTTT. This codes for CASSLGTGFTDTQYF.

The J gene is TRBJ1-6, the V gene TRBV2; D ambiguous. V gave up 4 bases and J gave up 6 bases, with 10 bases separating them. Germline V CDR1 and CDR2: SNHLY, FYNNEI. This CDR3 has 14 amino acids. The CDR3 coding sequence is TGTGCCAGCAGTGCGGGGATCGGTAATTCACCCCTCCACTTT. This translates into CASSAGIGNSPLHF.

In this sample, this clone turned up once. This chain links TRBV25-1 with TRBJ2-5; D is uncertain. V gave up 4 bases and J gave up 4 bases, with 4 bases separating them. This CDR3 comprises 11 residues. CDR1 and CDR2 (germline): MGHDK, SYGVNS. This CDR3 reads CASSVLETQYF. For the CDR3, the DNA is TGTGCCAGCAGTGTATTAGAGACCCAGTACTTC.

The gene calls are TRBV5-4 and TRBJ1-6, with D possibly being TRBD1 (6 bases). The CDR3 length is 16 residues. Trimming removed 4 bases at V and 0 bases at J, with 11 bases between. Germline-derived CDR1 and CDR2 are SGHNT and YYREEE (reference sequence). Here the CDR3 DNA reads TGTGCCAGCAGCCAGGGGCTCAGCTCCTATAATTCACCCCTCCACTTT. Its translation is CASSQGLSSYNSPLHF.

As regards this clone: Other nucleotide sequences in the sample specify the same CDR3. The V call is TRBV9, the J call TRBJ2-7, with D uncertain. V lost 0 bases and J lost 0, with 7 bases in between. The CDR3 consists of 14 residues. Per the germline V gene, CDR1 is SGDLS and CDR2 is YYNGEE. This chain's CDR3 is CASSVDGYSYEQYF. The CDR3 DNA sequence: TGTGCCAGCAGCGTAGACGGGTACTCCTACGAGCAGTACTTC.

This chain joins TRBV27 and TRBJ2-7, with D possibly TRBD2 on 7 matching bases. The CDR3 extends over 14 amino acids. V lost 7 bases to trimming and J lost 3 bases, with 16 bases between them. The V gene's germline CDR1 is MNHEY and CDR2 SMNVEV (reference sequence). Here the CDR3 DNA reads TGTGCCAGCAAAATGGGGGGGCAGGGCTACGAGCAGTACTTC. Encoded protein: CASKMGGQGYEQYF.

The chain is built from TRBV7-8 and TRBJ2-7, with D possibly being TRBD1 or TRBD2 (5 bases each). In germline, CDR1 is SGHVS, CDR2 FQNEAQ. V lost 5 bases and J 0 bases, leaving 11 bases between the germline ends. The CDR3 is 14 amino acids. The CDR3: CASSPRGLSYEQYF. The CDR3 DNA follows: TGTGCCAGCAGCCCCCGGGGCCTCTCCTACGAGCAGTACTTC. The whole variable domain, remainder taken from reference TRBV7-8 and TRBJ2-7, is GAGVSQSPRYKVAKRGQDVALRCDPISGHVSLFWYQQALGQGPEFLTYFQNEAQLDKSGLPSDRFFAERPEGSVSTLKIQRTQQEDSAVYLCASSPRGLSYEQYFGPGTRLTVT.

V and J are TRBV7-6 and TRBJ1-3; TRBD1 aligns across 7 bases. The CDR3 length is 15 residues. Germline V gene sequence: CDR1 SGHVS, CDR2 FNYEAQ. The V segment lost 5 bases and the J segment 1 base; nucleotides outside the gene matches: 5. This CDR3 is CASSDPTGSGNTIYF. The CDR3 DNA is TGTGCCAGCAGCGACCCGACAGGGTCTGGAAACACCATATATTTT.

The rearrangement links TRBV6-6 to TRBJ2-7, with D uncertain. The V end lost 2 bases, the J end lost 2 bases, and 13 bases lay between the germline ends. CDR1 is MNHNY, CDR2 SVGAGI, per germline (reference sequence). This CDR3 is 15 amino acids long. The CDR3 bases are TGTGCCAGCAGTTACGCCCACGGGTTGACCTACGAGCAGTACTTC. It specifies CASSYAHGLTYEQYF.

This rearrangement joins TRBV27 to TRBJ2-7; D perhaps matches TRBD2 (5 bases). V was shortened by 5 bases and J by 6 bases, with 20 bases between the two germline ends. CDR1 and CDR2 from the germline V gene are MNHEY and SMNVEV (reference sequence). This CDR3 is 15 amino acids long. The CDR3 spells CASSANLGGVGEQYF. CDR3 in DNA: TGTGCCAGCAGTGCCAATTTAGGAGGTGTGGGCGAGCAGTACTTC.

The chain is built from TRBV6-5 and TRBJ2-7; D gene ambiguous. V was clipped by 6 bases and J by 2 bases, with 17 bases between them. The CDR3 sequence is 15 residues long. Looked up from germline, CDR1 is MNHEY and CDR2 is SVGAGI. In DNA, the CDR3 is TGTGCCAGCAGCCCCCGGACCGAACGGACCTACGAGCAGTACTTC. It translates to CASSPRTERTYEQYF.

The CDR3 protein is CASSDFPQGGGETQYF. CDR3 in DNA: TGTGCCAGCAGTGATTTTCCGCAGGGGGGTGGAGAGACCCAGTACTTC. V gene TRBV2 combines with J gene TRBJ2-5; D is perhaps TRBD1 (7 bases). The V end lost 3 bases, the J end lost 4 bases, and 18 bases lay between the germline ends. The CDR3 is 16 residues long. The V gene's germline CDR1 is SNHLY and CDR2 FYNNEI. Using reference TRBV2 and TRBJ2-5 for the parts outside the CDR3, the full variable domain is EPEVTQTPSHQVTQMGQEVILRCVPISNHLYFYWYRQILGQKVEFLVSFYNNEISEKSEIFDDQFSVERPDGSNFTLKIRSTKLEDSAMYFCASSDFPQGGGETQYFGPGTRLLVL.